A selection of T cell receptor beta chains follows, all from one sample in a study of T cell responses to AZD1222 COVID-19 vaccine. TCRdb's copy holds only in-frame clones and misses some; the assay was immunoSEQ multiplex PCR. Of about 93,000 clones detected, 80% to 90% appear once; the ten largest clones hold roughly 2.4%. The sample in question was peripheral blood, obtained 28 days after the second AZD1222 dose. The receptors were sampled from an adult who received the AZD1222 COVID-19 vaccine. CDR3s include the opening cysteine and the closing phenylalanine or tryptophan. D genes are given only for firm matches. For some rows the clone size is stated as once, few or many, or as a class when expanded; others skip it.

D gene: TRBD2; V gene: TRBV7-3; J gene: TRBJ2-5; clone size: -; CDR3 length: 13; CDR3 protein: CASSPEAGGTQYF; CDR3 DNA: TGTGCCAGCAGTCCTGAGGCGGGGGGGACCCAGTACTTC
D gene: -; V gene: TRBV19; J gene: TRBJ2-1; clone size: -; CDR3 length: 13; CDR3 protein: CASSPTSEDEQFF; CDR3 DNA: TGTGCCAGTAGTCCGACTAGTGAGGATGAGCAGTTCTTC
D gene: -; V gene: TRBV21-1; J gene: TRBJ2-2; clone size: -; CDR3 length: 16; CDR3 protein: CASSKIIGQNTGELFF; CDR3 DNA: TGTGCCAGCAGCAAAATTATAGGACAGAACACCGGGGAGCTGTTTTTT
D gene: -; V gene: TRBV9; J gene: TRBJ2-1; clone size: -; CDR3 length: 17; CDR3 protein: CASSAPRGAPRDNEQFF; CDR3 DNA: TGTGCCAGCAGCGCACCGAGAGGGGCCCCCCGAGACAATGAGCAGTTCTTC
D gene: TRBD1; V gene: TRBV3-1/TRBV3-2; J gene: TRBJ1-1; clone size: -; CDR3 length: 18; CDR3 protein: CASSQDRGTGSFDTEAFF; CDR3 DNA: TGTGCCAGCAGTCAAGATCGGGGGACAGGGTCGTTCGACACTGAAGCTTTCTTT
D gene: TRBD1; V gene: TRBV3-1/TRBV3-2; J gene: TRBJ2-3; clone size: -; CDR3 length: 16; CDR3 protein: CASSHYQGVRADTQYF; CDR3 DNA: TGTGCCAGCAGCCATTATCAGGGGGTTCGAGCAGATACGCAGTATTTT
D gene: TRBD1; V gene: TRBV5-1; J gene: TRBJ2-7; clone size: -; CDR3 length: 14; CDR3 protein: CASSLTGAGVEQYF; CDR3 DNA: TGCGCCAGCAGCCTGACAGGGGCCGGGGTCGAGCAGTACTTC
D gene: -; V gene: TRBV3-1/TRBV3-2; J gene: TRBJ2-2; clone size: once; CDR3 length: 14; CDR3 protein: CASSQGRDTGELFF; CDR3 DNA: TGTGCCAGCAGCCAAGGGCGGGACACCGGGGAGCTGTTTTTT
D gene: -; V gene: TRBV10-3; J gene: TRBJ2-2; clone size: -; CDR3 length: 16; CDR3 protein: CAIPGRTRSGTGELFF; CDR3 DNA: TGTGCCATCCCGGGGAGAACCCGCTCGGGCACCGGGGAGCTGTTTTTT
D gene: -; V gene: TRBV30; J gene: TRBJ1-1; clone size: -; CDR3 length: 14; CDR3 protein: CAWYLAEEGTEAFF; CDR3 DNA: TGTGCCTGGTATTTGGCTGAGGAAGGCACTGAAGCTTTCTTT
D gene: TRBD2; V gene: TRBV19; J gene: TRBJ2-1; clone size: -; CDR3 length: 18; CDR3 protein: CASRGLAGGPPGYNEQFF; CDR3 DNA: TGTGCCAGTAGGGGACTAGCGGGAGGCCCCCCCGGTTACAATGAGCAGTTCTTC
D gene: -; V gene: TRBV3-1/TRBV3-2; J gene: TRBJ1-4; clone size: once; CDR3 length: 17; CDR3 protein: CASSQVLGGTTTEKLFF; CDR3 DNA: TGTGCCAGCAGCCAAGTATTAGGCGGGACAACGACTGAAAAACTGTTTTTT
D gene: -; V gene: TRBV30; J gene: TRBJ1-4; clone size: once; CDR3 length: 10; CDR3 protein: CAWMGEKLFF; CDR3 DNA: TGTGCCTGGATGGGCGAAAAACTGTTTTTT
D gene: -; V gene: TRBV5-1; J gene: TRBJ2-2; clone size: -; CDR3 length: 16; CDR3 protein: CASSSRGPRDTGELFF; CDR3 DNA: TGCGCCAGCAGCTCCCGTGGCCCCAGGGACACCGGGGAGCTGTTTTTT
D gene: -; V gene: TRBV6-2/TRBV6-3; J gene: TRBJ2-6; clone size: -; CDR3 length: 14; CDR3 protein: CASSAYPGANVLTF; CDR3 DNA: TGTGCCAGCAGCGCTTATCCTGGGGCCAACGTCCTGACTTTC
D gene: TRBD1; V gene: TRBV5-1; J gene: TRBJ2-5; clone size: -; CDR3 length: 17; CDR3 protein: CASSPGTDALYQETQYF; CDR3 DNA: TGCGCCAGCAGCCCCGGGACAGACGCCTTGTACCAAGAGACCCAGTACTTC
D gene: -; V gene: TRBV4-3; J gene: TRBJ1-2; clone size: -; CDR3 length: 14; CDR3 protein: CASSQDWGQGGYTF; CDR3 DNA: TGCGCCAGCAGCCAAGATTGGGGGCAGGGTGGCTACACCTTC
D gene: -; V gene: TRBV12-3/TRBV12-4; J gene: TRBJ1-1; clone size: -; CDR3 length: 13; CDR3 protein: CASRGNKGTEAFF; CDR3 DNA: TGTGCCAGCAGGGGGAACAAGGGAACTGAAGCTTTCTTT
D gene: -; V gene: TRBV29-1; J gene: TRBJ1-5; clone size: -; CDR3 length: 13; CDR3 protein: CSVGGEVDQPQHF; CDR3 DNA: TGCAGCGTTGGAGGGGAGGTCGATCAGCCCCAGCATTTT
D gene: -; V gene: TRBV6-2/TRBV6-3; J gene: TRBJ1-3; clone size: -; CDR3 length: 14; CDR3 protein: CASSDLYSGNTIYF; CDR3 DNA: TGTGCCAGCAGTGATCTTTACTCTGGAAACACCATATATTTT
D gene: TRBD1; V gene: TRBV2; J gene: TRBJ2-1; clone size: -; CDR3 length: 15; CDR3 protein: CASSPGQGAYNEQFF; CDR3 DNA: TGTGCCAGCAGCCCGGGACAGGGGGCTTACAATGAGCAGTTCTTC